The 21 T cell receptor beta chains in this list originate from one sample, sequenced in a study of cytomegalovirus exposure and HLA in healthy donors. PCR employed 60 Vbeta and 13 Jbeta primers. Generated by immunoSEQ multiplex PCR, the TCRdb table keeps only in-frame clones and is missing some. The sample lists approximately 120,000 clones; roughly 74% were seen once. Sequencing input: PBMCs. All receptors come from a woman between 50 and 59 years old in good health and CMV-seropositive.

The gene calls are TRBV18 and TRBJ2-7; 9 bases agree with TRBD1. The CDR3 runs to 15 residues. Germline V gene sequence: CDR1 KGHSH, CDR2 LQKENI. Germline trimming cut 6 bases from V and 5 bases from J; bases unmatched to any gene: 11. The CDR3 sequence: CASSPQGQGGDEQYF. The CDR3 nucleotides read TGTGCCAGCTCGCCTCAGGGACAGGGAGGGGACGAGCAGTACTTC.

The chain joins TRBV5-1 to TRBJ1-5; D is possibly TRBD1 (6 bases). The CDR3 extends over 15 amino acids. Trimming took 4 bases from V and 4 from J, leaving 15 bases between them. The germline V gene encodes CDR1 SGHRS and CDR2 YFSETQ. The CDR3 protein is CASSPAGASNQPQHF. In DNA form, the CDR3 reads TGCGCCAGCAGCCCGGCAGGGGCATCGAATCAGCCCCAGCATTTT.

The rearrangement links TRBV2 to TRBJ2-5, with TRBD2 as a possible D gene (7 bases). V lost 0 bases and J lost 4, with 12 bases in between. The germline V gene has CDR1 SNHLY and CDR2 FYNNEI. CDR3 length: 15 residues. The CDR3 protein is CASSEAGGRVETQYF. The CDR3 region has the DNA TGTGCCAGCAGTGAAGCGGGGGGGCGGGTAGAGACCCAGTACTTC.

V is TRBV4-2 and J is TRBJ1-5, with D possibly TRBD1 on 6 matching bases. The CDR3 sequence is 14 residues long. CDR1 and CDR2 (germline): LGHNA, YNFKEQ. The V end lost 3 bases, the J end lost 5 bases, and 11 bases lay between the germline ends. The CDR3 here is CASSHDRYYQPQHF. The CDR3 DNA is TGTGCCAGCAGCCATGACAGGTATTATCAGCCCCAGCATTTT.

The chain couples TRBV18 to TRBJ1-1; D is unresolved. V lost 3 bases and J lost 0, with 14 bases in between. CDR3 length: 16 residues. Germline values: CDR1 KGHSH, CDR2 LQKENI. Written as DNA, the CDR3 is TGTGCCAGCTCACCGACGACCCAGGCGATGAACACTGAAGCTTTCTTT. It codes for CASSPTTQAMNTEAFF.

The chain uses TRBV5-1 and TRBJ2-7, with TRBD1 matching 9 bases. Per germline, CDR1 SGHRS and CDR2 YFSETQ. V was clipped by 0 bases and J by 2 bases; unmatched bases: 3. This CDR3 has 15 residues. The CDR3 reads CASSLVQGATYEQYF. CDR3 DNA: TGCGCCAGCAGCTTGGTACAGGGGGCCACCTACGAGCAGTACTTC. The full variable domain, rest sourced from reference TRBV5-1 and TRBJ2-7, is KAGVTQTPRYLIKTRGQQVTLSCSPISGHRSVSWYQQTPGQGLQFLFEYFSETQRNKGNFPGRFSGRQFSNSRSEMNVSTLELGDSALYLCASSLVQGATYEQYFGPGTRLTVT.

The rearrangement links TRBV7-9 to TRBJ2-1; 8 nucleotides agree with TRBD1. Germline values: CDR1 SEHNR, CDR2 FQNEAQ (reference sequence). The CDR3 consists of 16 residues. J gave up 1 base and V 5 bases, and 7 bases lay outside the gene matches. CDR3 sequence (DNA): TGTGCCAGCAGCGTAAGTCAGGGGGCTTCCTACAATGAGCAGTTCTTC. It encodes CASSVSQGASYNEQFF.

Notes on this clone: Germline is not matched at one junction end, which may reflect a read error. The genes are TRBV6-1 and TRBJ2-7, with 10 bases lining up with TRBD2. Germline CDR1 reads MNHNS; CDR2 reads SASEGT. The CDR3 spans 15 residues. The CDR3 nucleotides are TGTGCCAGCAGGGAAGCGGGGGGGCGGTGGTTCGAGCAGTACTTC. This codes for CASREAGGRWFEQYF.

The V call is TRBV10-1, the J call TRBJ1-1, with 7 bases matching TRBD1. The V gene end was trimmed by 3 bases and the J gene end by 2 bases; junction bases not matched to a gene: 3. The germline V gene encodes CDR1 WNHNN and CDR2 SYGVQD (reference sequence). The CDR3 totals 14 residues. In DNA, the CDR3 is TGCGCCAGCAGTGATGACAGGGTTAACACTGAAGCTTTCTTT. Translated, it gives CASSDDRVNTEAFF.

This chain uses TRBV5-4 with TRBJ2-5; tentatively, D is TRBD1 (5 bases). CDR1 and CDR2 (germline): SGHNT, YYREEE (reference sequence). Trimming took 4 bases from V and 1 from J, leaving 11 bases between them. The CDR3 spans 14 residues. As DNA, the CDR3 is TGTGCCAGCAGCCAGGGAACCCTCCAAGAGACCCAGTACTTC. This gives the protein CASSQGTLQETQYF.

The V and J genes are TRBV11-2 and TRBJ2-1; 10 nucleotides align to TRBD2. CDR3 size: 15 residues. V shed 3 bases, J shed 3 bases, and the junction held 2 bases outside the gene matches. Looked up from germline, CDR1 is SGHAT and CDR2 is FQNNGV. CDR3 residues: CASSLVAGGYNEQFF. CDR3 coding DNA: TGTGCCAGCAGCTTGGTAGCGGGGGGCTACAATGAGCAGTTCTTC.

The chain has TRBV10-2 and TRBJ2-2, with D perhaps TRBD2 (6 bases). This CDR3 region has 13 residues. Germline CDR1 is WSHSY and CDR2 is SAAADI. The DNA for the CDR3 is TGCGCAGGAGGGCCGGGGAACACCGGGGAGCTGTTTTTT. Its translation is CAGGPGNTGELFF.

This chain's CDR3 is CASSTGISGGPNEQFF. The CDR3 bases are TGTGCCAGCAGTACCGGCATTAGCGGGGGGCCCAATGAGCAGTTCTTC. The rearrangement joins TRBV6-6 to TRBJ2-1; 10 bases map to TRBD2. The CDR3 loop spans 16 amino acids. Trimming at V came to 5 bases and at J to 6 bases, leaving 10 bases not matched to a gene. Germline CDR1 reads MNHNY; CDR2 reads SVGAGI (reference sequence).

This clone was counted a few times. The chain employs TRBV7-9 and TRBJ2-2; D is unclear. The CDR3 has 15 amino acids. Trimming shortened V by 3 bases and J by 4 bases, and 12 bases separated the two germline ends. In germline, CDR1 is SEHNR, CDR2 FQNEAQ (reference sequence). In DNA form, the CDR3 reads TGTGCCAGCAGCTTTAGTGGCCAGGCCACCGGGGAGCTGTTTTTT. This translates into CASSFSGQATGELFF.

This rearrangement joins TRBV19 to TRBJ1-4; TRBD1 matches 8 bases. The J segment lost 10 bases and the V segment lost 4 bases, leaving 8 bases of the junction unmatched. The CDR3 is 14 residues long. Germline-derived CDR1 and CDR2 are LNHDA and SQIVND (reference sequence). The CDR3 region is CASSTGQVLRKLFF. Here the CDR3 DNA reads TGTGCCAGTAGTACGGGACAGGTTCTTCGAAAACTGTTTTTT.

This clone was found a few times. This CDR3 reads CASSLSLLNTGELFF. CDR3 in DNA: TGTGCCAGCAGCTTGTCTCTACTGAACACCGGGGAGCTGTTTTTT. The V call is TRBV11-2, the J call TRBJ2-2; D ambiguous. V lost 3 bases, J lost 1 base, and 9 bases lay in between. Germline V gene lookup returns CDR1 SGHAT and CDR2 FQNNGV. The CDR3 loop spans 15 amino acids.

The chain combines TRBV7-9 with TRBJ2-4; 8 bases agree with TRBD1. V gave up 5 bases and J gave up 5 bases; unmatched junction bases: 5. There are 14 residues in the CDR3. CDR1 is SEHNR, CDR2 FQNEAQ, per germline (reference sequence). CDR3 DNA: TGTGCCAGCAGCCGCAGACAGGGGCAAAACATTCAGTACTTC. Translation gives CASSRRQGQNIQYF. Full variable domain (outside the CDR3, taken from reference TRBV7-9 and TRBJ2-4): DTGVSQNPRHKITKRGQNVTFRCDPISEHNRLYWYRQTLGQGPEFLTYFQNEAQLEKSRLLSDRFSAERPKGSFSTLEIQRTEQGDSAMYLCASSRRQGQNIQYFGAGTRLSVL.

CDR3 nucleotide sequence: TGCGCCAGCAGCCCAGGCTACGAGCAGTACTTC. This codes for CASSPGYEQYF. The chain recombines TRBV5-1 with TRBJ2-7; no firm D call. V shed 4 bases and J shed 3 bases, with 5 bases lying between them. CDR1 and CDR2 from the germline V gene are SGHRS and YFSETQ. The CDR3 spans 11 residues.

This rearrangement joins TRBV6-5 to TRBJ2-1, with a tentative D call TRBD2 (6 bases). Germline V CDR1 and CDR2: MNHEY, SVGAGI. Between the trimmed V and J ends, which lost 8 bases and 7 bases, there was a span of 21 bases. The CDR3 contains 15 residues. The CDR3 DNA reads as TGTGCCAGCGCGCGGCGGGAACTGCGATTGAATGAGCAGTTCTTC. Translation gives CASARRELRLNEQFF.

The chain joins TRBV7-9 to TRBJ1-2; D uncertain. The V gene's germline CDR1 is SEHNR and CDR2 FQNEAQ (reference sequence). The CDR3 spans 14 residues. V was shortened by 5 bases and J by 1 base, with 11 bases between the two germline ends. CDR3 sequence (DNA): TGTGCCAGCAGCCTACTCGCGGATAACTATGGCTACACCTTC. It encodes CASSLLADNYGYTF.

V gene TRBV6-6 combines with J gene TRBJ2-3; D not resolved. The CDR3 is made up of 16 amino acids. V was trimmed by 0 bases and J by 2 bases, leaving 12 bases between them. Germline CDR1 and CDR2: MNHNY and SVGAGI (reference sequence). The CDR3 bases are TGTGCCAGCAGTTACTCTCCCGCAGGATTCACAGATACGCAGTATTTT. Translated, it gives CASSYSPAGFTDTQYF.